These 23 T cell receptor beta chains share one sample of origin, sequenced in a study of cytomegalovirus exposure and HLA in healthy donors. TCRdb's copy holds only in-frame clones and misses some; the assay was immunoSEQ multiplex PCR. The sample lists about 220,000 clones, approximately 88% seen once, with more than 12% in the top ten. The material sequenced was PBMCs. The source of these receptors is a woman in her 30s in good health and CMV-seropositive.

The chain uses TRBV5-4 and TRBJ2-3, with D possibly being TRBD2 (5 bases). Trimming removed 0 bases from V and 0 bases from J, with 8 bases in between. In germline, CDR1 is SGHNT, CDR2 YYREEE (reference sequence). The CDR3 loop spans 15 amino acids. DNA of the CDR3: TGTGCCAGCAGCTTGGAGGGAGTTAGCACAGATACGCAGTATTTT. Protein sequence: CASSLEGVSTDTQYF. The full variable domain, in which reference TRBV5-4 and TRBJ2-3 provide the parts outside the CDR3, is ETGVTQSPTHLIKTRGQQVTLRCSSQSGHNTVSWYQQALGQGPQFIFQYYREEENGRGNFPPRFSGLQFPNYSSELNVNALELDDSALYLCASSLEGVSTDTQYFGPGTRLTVL.

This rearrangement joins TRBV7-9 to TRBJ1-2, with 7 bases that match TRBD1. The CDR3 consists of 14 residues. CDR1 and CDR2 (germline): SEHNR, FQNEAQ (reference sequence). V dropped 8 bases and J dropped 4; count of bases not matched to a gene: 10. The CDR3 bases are TGTGCCAGCCCCGAGGGGGACAGCATCTATGGCTACACCTTC. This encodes CASPEGDSIYGYTF.

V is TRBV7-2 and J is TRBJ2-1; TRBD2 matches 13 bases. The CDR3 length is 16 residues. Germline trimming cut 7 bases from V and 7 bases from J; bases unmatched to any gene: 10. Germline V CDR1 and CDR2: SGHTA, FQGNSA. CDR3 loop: CASTAPGLAGRNEQFF. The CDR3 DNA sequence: TGTGCCAGCACCGCCCCGGGACTAGCGGGAAGGAATGAGCAGTTCTTC.

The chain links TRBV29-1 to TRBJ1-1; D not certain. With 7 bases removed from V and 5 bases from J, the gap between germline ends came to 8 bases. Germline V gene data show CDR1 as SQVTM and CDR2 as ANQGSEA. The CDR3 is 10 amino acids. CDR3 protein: CSGSGTEAFF. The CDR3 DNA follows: TGCAGCGGATCAGGAACTGAAGCTTTCTTT.

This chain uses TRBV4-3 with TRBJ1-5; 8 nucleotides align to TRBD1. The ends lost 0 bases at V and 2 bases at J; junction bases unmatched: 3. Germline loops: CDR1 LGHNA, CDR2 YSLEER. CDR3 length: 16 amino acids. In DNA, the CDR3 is TGCGCCAGCAGCCAAGAAAACAGGGGGGGCAATCAGCCCCAGCATTTT. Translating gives CASSQENRGGNQPQHF.

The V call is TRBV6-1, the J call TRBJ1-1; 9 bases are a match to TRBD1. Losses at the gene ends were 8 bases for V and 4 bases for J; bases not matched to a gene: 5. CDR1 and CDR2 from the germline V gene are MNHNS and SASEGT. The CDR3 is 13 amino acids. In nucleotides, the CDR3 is TGTGCCAGCGGGACAGGGTTGGGCACTGAAGCTTTCTTT. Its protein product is CASGTGLGTEAFF.

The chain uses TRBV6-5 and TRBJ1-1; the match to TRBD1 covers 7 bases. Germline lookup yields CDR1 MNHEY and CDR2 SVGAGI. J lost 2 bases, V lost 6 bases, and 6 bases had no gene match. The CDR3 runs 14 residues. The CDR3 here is CASSLGDRNTEAFF. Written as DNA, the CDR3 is TGTGCCAGCAGCTTGGGGGACAGAAACACTGAAGCTTTCTTT.

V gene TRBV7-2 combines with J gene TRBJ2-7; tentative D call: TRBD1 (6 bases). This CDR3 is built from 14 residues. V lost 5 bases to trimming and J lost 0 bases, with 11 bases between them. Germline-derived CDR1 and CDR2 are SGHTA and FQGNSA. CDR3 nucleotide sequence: TGTGCCAGCAGCCTAAGACAGGACTCCTACGAGCAGTACTTC. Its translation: CASSLRQDSYEQYF.

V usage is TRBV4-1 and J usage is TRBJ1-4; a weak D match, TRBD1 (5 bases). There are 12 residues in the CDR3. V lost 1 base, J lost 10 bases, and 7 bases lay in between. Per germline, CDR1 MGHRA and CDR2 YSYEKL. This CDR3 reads CASSQGRGKLFF. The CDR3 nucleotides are TGCGCCAGCAGCCAAGGGAGGGGAAAACTGTTTTTT.

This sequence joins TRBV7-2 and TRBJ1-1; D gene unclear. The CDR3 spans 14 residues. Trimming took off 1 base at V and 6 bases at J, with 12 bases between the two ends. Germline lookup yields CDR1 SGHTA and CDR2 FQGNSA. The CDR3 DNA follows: TGTGCCAGCAGCTTAGTGGCTAATACTGCTGAAGCTTTCTTT. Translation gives CASSLVANTAEAFF.

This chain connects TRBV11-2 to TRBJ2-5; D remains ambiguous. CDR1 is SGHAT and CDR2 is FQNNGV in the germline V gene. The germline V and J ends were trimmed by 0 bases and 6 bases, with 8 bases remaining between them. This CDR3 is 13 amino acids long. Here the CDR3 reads CASSLDPGQTQYF. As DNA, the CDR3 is TGTGCCAGCAGCTTAGATCCTGGTCAGACCCAGTACTTC. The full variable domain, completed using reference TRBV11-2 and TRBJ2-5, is EAGVAQSPRYKIIEKRQSVAFWCNPISGHATLYWYQQILGQGPKLLIQFQNNGVVDDSQLPKDRFSAERLKGVDSTLKIQPAKLEDSAVYLCASSLDPGQTQYFGPGTRLLVL.

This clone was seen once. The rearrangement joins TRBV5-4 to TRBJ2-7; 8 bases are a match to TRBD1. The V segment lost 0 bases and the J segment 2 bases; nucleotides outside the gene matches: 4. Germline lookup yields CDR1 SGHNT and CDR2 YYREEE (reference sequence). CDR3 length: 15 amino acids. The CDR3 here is CASSLGSGQAYEQYF. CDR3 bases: TGTGCCAGCAGCTTGGGGTCGGGACAGGCCTACGAGCAGTACTTC.

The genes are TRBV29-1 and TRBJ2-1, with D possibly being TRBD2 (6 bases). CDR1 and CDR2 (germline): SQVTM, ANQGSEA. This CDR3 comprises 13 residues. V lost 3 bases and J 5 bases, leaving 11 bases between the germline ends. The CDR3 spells CSVEGSGHNEQFF. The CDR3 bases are TGCAGCGTTGAGGGCAGCGGGCACAATGAGCAGTTCTTC.

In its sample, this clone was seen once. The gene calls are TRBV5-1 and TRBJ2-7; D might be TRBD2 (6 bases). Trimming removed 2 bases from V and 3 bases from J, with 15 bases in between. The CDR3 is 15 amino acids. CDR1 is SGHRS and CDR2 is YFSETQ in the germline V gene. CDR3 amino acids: CASSFGGTSVYEQYF. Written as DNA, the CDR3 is TGCGCCAGCAGCTTCGGGGGTACAAGTGTCTACGAGCAGTACTTC.

The CDR3 here is CASSRDDANTGELFF. CDR3 coding DNA: TGCGCCAGCAGCCGGGACGACGCGAACACCGGGGAGCTGTTTTTT. V is TRBV4-1 and J is TRBJ2-2; D may correspond to TRBD1 or TRBD2 (5 bases each). CDR1 and CDR2 (germline): MGHRA, YSYEKL. The CDR3 is made up of 15 amino acids. Trimming shortened V by 4 bases and J by 0 bases, and 9 bases separated the two germline ends.

In nucleotides, the CDR3 is TGCAGTGCAAGGGACTGGAAGGGCTACACCTTC. Protein product: CSARDWKGYTF. The chain carries TRBV20-1 and TRBJ1-2, with TRBD1 as a possible D gene (5 bases). Trimming cost V 6 bases and J 8 bases, with 13 bases left between them. Germline V gene lookup returns CDR1 DFQATT and CDR2 SNEGSKA (reference sequence). The CDR3 is made up of 11 amino acids.

CDR3 loop: CASSLGPPLAGARYNEQFF. CDR3 sequence (DNA): TGTGCCAGCAGCTTAGGACCCCCCCTAGCGGGAGCAAGGTACAATGAGCAGTTCTTC. The chain links TRBV7-2 to TRBJ2-1, with 10 nucleotides matching TRBD2. V was clipped by 1 base and J by 4 bases; unmatched bases: 13. The CDR3 sequence is 19 residues long. Germline assignment: CDR1 SGHTA and CDR2 FQGNSA.

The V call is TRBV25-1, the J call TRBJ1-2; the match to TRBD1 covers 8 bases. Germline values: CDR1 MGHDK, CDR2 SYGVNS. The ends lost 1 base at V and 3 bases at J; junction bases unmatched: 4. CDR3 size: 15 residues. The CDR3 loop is CASSELTGVDYGYTF. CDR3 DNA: TGTGCCAGCAGTGAATTGACAGGGGTAGACTATGGCTACACCTTC.

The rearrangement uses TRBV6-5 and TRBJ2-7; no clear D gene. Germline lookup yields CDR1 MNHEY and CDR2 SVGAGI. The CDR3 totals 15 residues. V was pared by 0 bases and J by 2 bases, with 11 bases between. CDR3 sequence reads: CASSYSTGSAYEQYF. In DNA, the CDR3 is TGTGCCAGCAGTTACTCAACGGGCTCAGCCTACGAGCAGTACTTC.

CDR3 in DNA: TGTGCCTGGTCACCGGGACACACCTCCTACGAGCAGTACTTC. It specifies CAWSPGHTSYEQYF. The chain is built from TRBV30 and TRBJ2-7; possible D gene TRBD1, 6 bases. V lost 5 bases, J lost 0 bases, and 14 bases lay in between. Looked up from germline, CDR1 is GTSNPN and CDR2 is SVGIG (reference sequence). CDR3 size: 14 residues.

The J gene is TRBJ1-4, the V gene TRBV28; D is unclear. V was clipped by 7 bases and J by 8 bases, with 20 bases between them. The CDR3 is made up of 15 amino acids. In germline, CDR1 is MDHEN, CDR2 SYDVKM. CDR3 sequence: CASNLYGLQNEKLFF. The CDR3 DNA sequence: TGTGCCAGCAACCTTTACGGGTTGCAAAACGAAAAACTGTTTTTT.

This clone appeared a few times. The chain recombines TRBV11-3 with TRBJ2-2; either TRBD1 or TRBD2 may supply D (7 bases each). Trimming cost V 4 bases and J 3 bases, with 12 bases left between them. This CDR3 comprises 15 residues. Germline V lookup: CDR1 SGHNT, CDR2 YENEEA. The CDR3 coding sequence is TGTGCCAGCAGCTCCAGCGGGACAGACACCGGGGAGCTGTTTTTT. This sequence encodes CASSSSGTDTGELFF.

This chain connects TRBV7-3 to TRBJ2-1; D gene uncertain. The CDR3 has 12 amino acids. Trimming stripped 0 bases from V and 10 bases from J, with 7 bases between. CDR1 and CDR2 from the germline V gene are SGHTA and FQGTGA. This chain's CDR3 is CASSLTGREQFF. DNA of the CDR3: TGTGCCAGCAGCTTAACTGGCCGCGAGCAGTTCTTC.